The clone carrying this T cell receptor beta chain was seen a single time. Its antigen is as yet unknown. This specimen includes other DNA sequences encoding the same CDR3. The sample originates from a study of cytomegalovirus exposure and HLA in healthy donors. Overall study findings and caveats: Among TCR beta chains of equal frequency, HLA-associated ones were more clonally expanded in a later analysis.

V lost 0 bases and J lost 2, with 14 bases in between. CDR3 length: 16 amino acids. Germline CDR1 reads SGHAT; CDR2 reads FQDESV (reference sequence). Both 60 Vbeta primers and 13 Jbeta primers went into the PCR. Measured with immunoSEQ multiplex PCR; TCRdb has only the in-frame clones, and not every one. Found here are about 130,000 clones, over 8% of them singletons; the top ten hold 5% to 6%. This TCR came from a man in his forties or fifties in good health and CMV-seronegative. J is TRBJ2-7 and V is TRBV11-1; D is ambiguous. Sequencing input: PBMCs. In nucleotides, the CDR3 is TGTGCCAGCAGCTTAGCTAGACAAGGAACAGCCTACGAGCAGTACTTC. Translated, it gives CASSLARQGTAYEQYF.